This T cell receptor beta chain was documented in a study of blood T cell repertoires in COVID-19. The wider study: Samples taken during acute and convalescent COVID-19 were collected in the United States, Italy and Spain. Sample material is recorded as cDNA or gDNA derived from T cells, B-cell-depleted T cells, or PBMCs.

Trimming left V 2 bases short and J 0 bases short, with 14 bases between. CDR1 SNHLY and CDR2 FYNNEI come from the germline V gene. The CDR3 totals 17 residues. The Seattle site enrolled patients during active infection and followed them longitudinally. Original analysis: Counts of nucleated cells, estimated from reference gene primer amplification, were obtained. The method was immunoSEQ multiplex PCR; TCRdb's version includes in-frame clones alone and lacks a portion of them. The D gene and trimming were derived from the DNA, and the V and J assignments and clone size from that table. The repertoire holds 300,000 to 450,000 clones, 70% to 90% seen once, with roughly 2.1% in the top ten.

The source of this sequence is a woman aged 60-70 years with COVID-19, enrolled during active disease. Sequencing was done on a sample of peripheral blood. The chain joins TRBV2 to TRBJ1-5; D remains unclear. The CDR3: CASSESWSGYSNQPQHF. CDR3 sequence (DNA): TGTGCCAGCAGTGAAAGTTGGTCAGGCTATAGCAATCAGCCCCAGCATTTT.